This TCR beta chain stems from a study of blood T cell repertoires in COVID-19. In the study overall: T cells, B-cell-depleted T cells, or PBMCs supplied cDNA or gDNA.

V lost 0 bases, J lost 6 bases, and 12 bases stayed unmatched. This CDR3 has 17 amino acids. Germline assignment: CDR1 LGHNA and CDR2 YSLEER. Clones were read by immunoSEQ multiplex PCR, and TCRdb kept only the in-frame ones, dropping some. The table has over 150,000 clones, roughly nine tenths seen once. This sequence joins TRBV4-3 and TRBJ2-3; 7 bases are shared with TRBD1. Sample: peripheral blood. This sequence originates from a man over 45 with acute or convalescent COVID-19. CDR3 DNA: TGCGCCAGCAGCCAAGAGTGGAGACAGGGTGGAGCGGATACGCAGTATTTT. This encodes CASSQEWRQGGADTQYF.